One sample yielded the 10 T cell receptor beta chains listed below, sequenced in a study of shared clonotypes between healthy human individuals. The assay was immunoSEQ multiplex PCR, and TCRdb's table has in-frame clones only and misses some. The sample contains approximately 1,000,000 clones, about 80% of which appear only once. Sample: memory CD4+ T cells from PBMCs. Indicated subset: CD45RA-negative fraction. These receptors all stem from a man between 18 and 35 years old in good health. Some clones in this sample may be carry-over from other donors' samples.

The gene calls are TRBV7-4 and TRBJ2-1; 12 nucleotides align to TRBD2. Germline V lookup: CDR1 SGHVT, CDR2 SQSDAQ. This CDR3 comprises 15 residues. V was pared by 3 bases and J by 10 bases, with 7 bases of the junction left unmatched. CDR3 bases: TGTGCCAGCAGCTTGTTGACTAGCGGGGGACGCGAGCAGTTCTTC. Its protein is CASSLLTSGGREQFF. The complete variable domain, with remaining parts taken from reference TRBV7-4 and TRBJ2-1, reads GAGVSQSPRYKVAKRGRDVALRCDSISGHVTLYWYRQTLGQGSEVLTYSQSDAQRDKSGRPSGRFSAERPERSVSTLKIQRTEQGDSAVYLCASSLLTSGGREQFFGPGTRLTVL.

On this clone: A much larger clone is a single base away; this may be a read error. The chain carries TRBV19 and TRBJ2-6; D gene uncertain. The V end was cut by 1 base, the J end by 0 bases, with 4 bases between. This CDR3 comprises 15 residues. CDR1 and CDR2 (germline): LNHDA, SQIVND (reference sequence). CDR3 in amino acids: CASSIVHSGANVLTF. CDR3 nucleotide sequence: TGTGCCAGTAGTATAGTACACTCTGGGGCCAACGTCCTGACTTTC. The variable domain in full, with the rest retrieved from reference TRBV19 and TRBJ2-6, is DGGITQSPKYLFRKEGQNVTLSCEQNLNHDAMYWYRQDPGQGLRLIYYSQIVNDFQKGDIAEGYSVSREKKESFPLTVTSAQKNPTAFYLCASSIVHSGANVLTFGAGSRLTVL.

V gene TRBV5-6 combines with J gene TRBJ2-3, with TRBD2 matching over 9 bases. Germline CDR1 SGHDT, CDR2 YYEEEE. The CDR3 spans 16 residues. V gave up 3 bases and J gave up 2 bases; unmatched junction bases: 7. CDR3 region: CASSSVAGGYTDTQYF. The CDR3 region has the DNA TGTGCCAGCAGCTCCGTTGCGGGAGGGTACACAGATACGCAGTATTTT. The full variable domain, completed using reference TRBV5-6 and TRBJ2-3, is DAGVTQSPTHLIKTRGQQVTLRCSPKSGHDTVSWYQQALGQGPQFIFQYYEEEERQRGNFPDRFSGHQFPNYSSELNVNALLLGDSALYLCASSSVAGGYTDTQYFGPGTRLTVL.

The V gene is TRBV21-1, the J gene TRBJ2-7; the listed D gene, TRBD1, was not tested against the DNA. TRBV21-1 is labeled a pseudogene. The length of the CDR3 is 15 residues. The CDR3 DNA follows: TGTGCCAGCAGCAAAGCCCACAGGGGGTTCCACGAGCAGTACTTC. Translating gives CASSKAHRGFHEQYF.

This clone was counted only a few times. V usage is TRBV2 and J usage is TRBJ1-1; no clear D gene. V lost 3 bases, J lost 9 bases, and 14 bases lay in between. The CDR3 sequence is 13 residues long. The germline gives CDR1 SNHLY, CDR2 FYNNEI. The CDR3 nucleotides are TGTGCCAGCAGTGATCGAAGGGAGGTTCAAGCTTTCTTT. It is translated as CASSDRREVQAFF.

The chain carries TRBV4-3 and TRBJ1-5; D remains ambiguous. Germline-derived CDR1 and CDR2 are LGHNA and YSLEER. Trimming pared 2 bases from V and 4 bases from J, leaving 6 bases between. This CDR3 region has 13 residues. For the CDR3, the DNA is TGCGCCAGCAGCCAACGAATAAATCAGCCCCAGCATTTT. Its protein is CASSQRINQPQHF.

V gene TRBV7-8 combines with J gene TRBJ2-5; D perhaps matches TRBD2 (7 bases). From germline, CDR1 is SGHVS and CDR2 FQNEAQ. The length of the CDR3 is 13 residues. Trimming stripped 3 bases from V and 5 bases from J, with 10 bases between. CDR3 region: CASSFGGRETQYF. CDR3 coding DNA: TGTGCCAGCAGCTTCGGGGGGCGGGAGACCCAGTACTTC.

The chain carries TRBV28 and TRBJ1-5, with a tentative D call TRBD1 (6 bases). The CDR3 runs to 15 residues. CDR1 MDHEN and CDR2 SYDVKM come from the germline V gene. The V gene lost 6 bases and the J gene lost 9 bases, with 21 bases spanning the gap. In DNA form, the CDR3 reads TGTGCCAGCAGGCCCGCAGGGGCCGGGGGAACGCCCCAGCATTTT. This sequence encodes CASRPAGAGGTPQHF.

This clone was recorded a few times. The chain couples TRBV5-4 to TRBJ1-1, with a tentative D call TRBD1 (5 bases). The CDR3 is 15 amino acids. V lost 0 bases and J 0 bases, leaving 9 bases between the germline ends. Germline V gives CDR1 SGHNT, CDR2 YYREEE (reference sequence). CDR3 DNA sequence: TGTGCCAGCAGCTTGGCAGGGTACATGAACACTGAAGCTTTCTTT. As protein: CASSLAGYMNTEAFF.

The chain recombines TRBV10-1 with TRBJ1-4, with D possibly matching TRBD1 (5 bases). The CDR3 extends over 10 amino acids. The V and J ends lost 11 bases and 13 bases respectively, with 14 bases between them. Germline loops: CDR1 WNHNN, CDR2 SYGVQD (reference sequence). The CDR3 sequence: CARSGGTLFF. The CDR3 bases are TGCGCCCGATCCGGGGGGACACTGTTTTTT.